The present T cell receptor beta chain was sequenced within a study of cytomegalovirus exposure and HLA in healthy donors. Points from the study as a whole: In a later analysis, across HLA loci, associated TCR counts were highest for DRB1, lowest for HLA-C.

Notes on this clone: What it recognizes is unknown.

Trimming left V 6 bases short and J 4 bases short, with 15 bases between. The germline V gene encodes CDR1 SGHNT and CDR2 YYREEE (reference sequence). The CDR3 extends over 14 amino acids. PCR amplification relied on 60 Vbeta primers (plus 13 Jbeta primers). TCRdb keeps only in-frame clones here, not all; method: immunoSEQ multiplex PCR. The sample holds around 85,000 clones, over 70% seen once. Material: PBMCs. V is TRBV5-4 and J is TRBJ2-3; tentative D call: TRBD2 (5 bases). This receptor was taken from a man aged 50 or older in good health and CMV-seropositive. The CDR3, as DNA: TGTGCCAGCATCAGTAGAGGAGGCGCAGATACGCAGTATTTT. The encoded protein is CASISRGGADTQYF.